Listed below are T cell receptor beta chains from one sample, sequenced in a study of vaccination and CD4 T cells after COVID-19. These TCRs are of unknown antigen specificity. TCRdb reprocessed the PCR reads via MiXCR and lists one record per CDR3 protein. The sample has over 9,000 distinct CDR3 sequences; 50% to 70% are singletons. The sample comprised CD4+ T cells from blood, cultured in vitro. All receptors come from a human donor who had recovered from COVID-19. CDR3s include the opening cysteine and the closing phenylalanine or tryptophan. A D gene is named only where the DNA matches it firmly. Not all rows give a size; the values are once, few, many and, for expanded clones, a class.

j_call clone_size v_call d_call cdr3_nt cdr3_aa
TRBJ2-3 once TRBV5-1 NA TGCGCCAGCAGCTTGGGGCCCACCACGCAGTATTTT CASSLGPTTQYF
TRBJ1-5 NA TRBV20-1 NA TGCAGTGCAAAGCGGCAGGGAGAGGGTAATCAGCCCCAGCATTTT CSAKRQGEGNQPQHF
TRBJ2-5 large TRBV20-1 TRBD1 TGCAGTGCATATCCTTCGACAGGGCGAGAGACCCAGTACTTC CSAYPSTGRETQYF
TRBJ1-2 NA TRBV25-1 NA TGTGCCAGCAGTGTGTCCGGGACAAGGTCTAACTATGGCTACACCTTC CASSVSGTRSNYGYTF
TRBJ1-6 few TRBV5-1 NA TGCGCCAGCAGCCCCAACCCACGGGAGGCACCCCTCCACTTT CASSPNPREAPLHF
TRBJ1-2 NA TRBV6-1 NA TGTGCCAGCACCGGGCAGTTCATGCATGGCTACACCTTC CASTGQFMHGYTF
TRBJ1-6 NA TRBV12-3/TRBV12-4 NA TGTGCCAGCAGTGGTTCGAATTCACCCCTCCACTTT CASSGSNSPLHF
TRBJ1-1 NA TRBV20-1 NA TGCAGTGCTAGGGCCACGGGACGGGACAACACTGAAGCTTTCTTT CSARATGRDNTEAFF
TRBJ2-3 NA TRBV6-4 NA TGTGCCAGCAGGAAAGGACTAATGACAGATACGCAGTATTTT CASRKGLMTDTQYF
TRBJ1-2 few TRBV7-9 NA TGTGCCAGCAGCTTAGCCCTGGACGGATATGGCTACACCTTC CASSLALDGYGYTF
TRBJ1-6 NA TRBV19 TRBD1 TGTGCCAGTAGTCGGGGACAGGCTGTGAATTCACCCCTCCACTTT CASSRGQAVNSPLHF
TRBJ2-2 few TRBV24-1 NA TGTGCCACCAGTGATTTATACACCGGGGAGCTGTTTTTT CATSDLYTGELFF
TRBJ2-5 NA TRBV6-1 NA TGTGCCAGCCGGTTTGTTAATACAGTAGAGACCCAGTACTTC CASRFVNTVETQYF
TRBJ2-3 few TRBV27 TRBD2 TGTGCCAGCAGTTTCAGGCGACTAGCGGGGGCAGATACGCAGTATTTT CASSFRRLAGADTQYF
TRBJ1-5 NA TRBV20-1 NA TGCAGTGCTAGTGTCCCGGGTACGGGTCAGCCCCAGCATTTT CSASVPGTGQPQHF
TRBJ1-2 NA TRBV11-3 NA TGTGCCAGCAGCTTCGCCTTCTATGGCTACACCTTC CASSFAFYGYTF
TRBJ2-3 NA TRBV2 NA TGTGCCAGCAGTGCAGCAGATACGCAGTATTTT CASSAADTQYF
TRBJ1-1 NA TRBV20-1 NA TGCAGTGCTAGAGAAACTGGACGGATGAACACTGAAGCTTTCTTT CSARETGRMNTEAFF
TRBJ2-2 NA TRBV20-1 NA TGCAGTGCTAGAGATGGGGTACGCACCGGGGAGCTGTTTTTT CSARDGVRTGELFF
TRBJ1-2 NA TRBV6-1 NA TGTGCCAGCAGTGAAGCTCAGGGGCCCTATGGCTACACCTTC CASSEAQGPYGYTF
TRBJ1-6 NA TRBV20-1 NA TGCAGTGCTAGAGCCCGAGGGTTGGGCAATTCACCCCTCCACTTT CSARARGLGNSPLHF
TRBJ1-5 few TRBV20-1 NA TGCAGTGCTAGAACGGGCAGTAATAGCAATCAGCCCCAGCATTTT CSARTGSNSNQPQHF
TRBJ1-2 few TRBV7-6 NA TGTGCCAGCAGCTTAGCGTTGGGAGCGACCGGGGATGGCTACACCTTC CASSLALGATGDGYTF
TRBJ1-5 NA TRBV11-3 NA TGTGCCAGCAGCTTAGTCGACGTTTTGGGGAGATGGGACCCTAATCAGCCCCAGCATTTT CASSLVDVLGRWDPNQPQHF
TRBJ1-3 NA TRBV30 NA TGTGCCTGGAGTCAGGGCGGCCAGGGAAACACCATATATTTT CAWSQGGQGNTIYF
TRBJ1-3 NA TRBV19 TRBD1 TGTGCCAGTAGTACAGGGGGGACTGGAAACACCATATATTTT CASSTGGTGNTIYF
TRBJ2-1 NA TRBV29-1 NA TGCAGCGTGGGTAGTGCGAACCTCCTCCACAATGAGCAGTTCTTC CSVGSANLLHNEQFF
TRBJ1-2 few TRBV21-1 NA NA CASPPWVAGGNYGYTF
TRBJ2-2 NA TRBV28 TRBD2 TGTGCCAGCAGTCCCGGACTAGCGGGGGGGCCGACCGGGGAGCTGTTTTTT CASSPGLAGGPTGELFF
TRBJ1-1 few TRBV7-2 NA TGTGCCAGCAGCCCGAAGACAGGCAACACTGAAGCTTTCTTT CASSPKTGNTEAFF